This T cell receptor (beta chain) emerged from a study of blood T cell repertoires in COVID-19. Study at large: PBMCs, B-cell-depleted T cells, or T cells were the source of the cDNA or gDNA that made up the material.

The CDR3 is 16 residues long. Trimming cost V 0 bases and J 4 bases; bases outside gene matches: 5. Germline-derived CDR1 and CDR2 are SGHTA and FQGNSA. Original processing notes: It was from reference gene primer amplification that nucleated cell counts were estimated. Data came from immunoSEQ multiplex PCR; TCRdb stores just in-frame clones and leaves some out. That table is the source of V, J and clone size, and D and trimming were worked out from the DNA. The sample carries 150,000 to 180,000 clones, about 85% recorded once. The rearrangement uses TRBV7-2 and TRBJ2-3; 9 nucleotides match TRBD1. Sequences were obtained from peripheral blood. This TCR came from a man aged 55 to 69 with COVID-19, enrolled during active disease. In nucleotides, the CDR3 is TGTGCCAGCAGCTTAGCGTTGGACAGGGGATCAGATACGCAGTATTTT. Protein product: CASSLALDRGSDTQYF.